This TCR beta chain was recorded in a study of T cell clonotyping in hematopoietic cell transplantation. Study-level points and caveats: After transplant, recipient diversity fell while pathologically expanded clonotypes grew through day 180.

Of note for this clone: Its antigen is unidentified. The junction and the germline gene differ at one end; a read error may be behind it.

The time point here: recipient sample about 28 days before transplant, after cytoreduction. Samples: about 28 days before transplant, then days 30, 100 and 180 after. Using immunoSEQ multiplex PCR, the repertoire was profiled, and TCRdb retains in-frame clones only, with some absent. The sample has several thousand clones; more than 60% are singletons. Germline V gives CDR1 SSHAT, CDR2 FNYEAQ (reference sequence). This CDR3 comprises 15 residues. The source is a man between 60 and 75 years old with acute myeloid leukemia. Some clones in this sample may be carry-over from other donors' samples. The genes are TRBV7-7 and TRBJ2-5, with a tentative D call TRBD1 (5 bases). The sample consisted of peripheral blood mononuclear cells, taken before stem cell transplant. CDR3 sequence reads: CASSPGQVGWETQYF. For the CDR3, the DNA is TGTGCTAGCAGCCCCGGACAAGTAGGGTGGGAGACCCAGTACTTC.